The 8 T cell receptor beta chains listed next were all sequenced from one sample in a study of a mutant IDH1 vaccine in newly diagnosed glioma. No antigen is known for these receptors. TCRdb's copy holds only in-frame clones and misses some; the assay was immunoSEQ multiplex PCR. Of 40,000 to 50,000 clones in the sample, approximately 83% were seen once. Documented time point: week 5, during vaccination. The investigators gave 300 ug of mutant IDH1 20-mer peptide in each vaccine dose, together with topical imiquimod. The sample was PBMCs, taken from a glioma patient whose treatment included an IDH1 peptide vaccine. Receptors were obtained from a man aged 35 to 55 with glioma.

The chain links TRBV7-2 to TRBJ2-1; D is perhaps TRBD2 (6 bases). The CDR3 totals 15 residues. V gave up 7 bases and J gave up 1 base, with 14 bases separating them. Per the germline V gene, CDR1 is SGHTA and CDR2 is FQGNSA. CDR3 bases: TGTGCCAGCACCCCAAGGGACTCTTCCTACAATGAGCAGTTCTTC. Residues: CASTPRDSSYNEQFF.

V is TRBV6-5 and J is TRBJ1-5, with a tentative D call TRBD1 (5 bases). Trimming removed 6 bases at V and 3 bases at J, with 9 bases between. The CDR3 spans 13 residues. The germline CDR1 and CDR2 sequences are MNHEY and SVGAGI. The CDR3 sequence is CASSRQSNQPQHF. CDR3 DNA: TGTGCCAGCAGCCGACAGTCCAATCAGCCCCAGCATTTT.

This chain's CDR3 is CASSPTSSSYEQYF. The CDR3 bases are TGTGCCAGCTCACCAACGTCCAGCTCCTACGAGCAGTACTTC. The chain links TRBV18 to TRBJ2-7; D remains ambiguous. V was trimmed by 2 bases and J by 0 bases, leaving 8 bases between them. The CDR3 runs to 14 residues. The germline gives CDR1 KGHSH, CDR2 LQKENI. Together with reference TRBV18 and TRBJ2-7, the CDR3 gives the full variable domain: NAGVMQNPRHLVRRRGQEARLRCSPMKGHSHVYWYRQLPEEGLKFMVYLQKENIIDESGMPKERFSAEFPKEGPSILRIQQVVRGDSAAYFCASSPTSSSYEQYFGPGTRLTVT.

DNA for the CDR3: TGCGCCAGCAGCTTACTAGCAGCGAACACCGGGGAGCTGTTTTTT. It translates to CASSLLAANTGELFF. The V and J genes are TRBV5-1 and TRBJ2-2; D might be TRBD2 (6 bases). This CDR3 has 15 amino acids. In germline, CDR1 is SGHRS, CDR2 YFSETQ. V was trimmed by 2 bases and J by 0 bases, leaving 8 bases between them.

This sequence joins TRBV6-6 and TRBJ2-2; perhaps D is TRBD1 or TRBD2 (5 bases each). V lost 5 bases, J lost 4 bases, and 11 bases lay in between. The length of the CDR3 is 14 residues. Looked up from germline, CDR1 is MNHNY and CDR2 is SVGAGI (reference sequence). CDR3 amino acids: CASSSIGTTGELFF. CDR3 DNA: TGTGCCAGCAGTAGTATAGGGACCACCGGGGAGCTGTTTTTT.

CDR3 in amino acids: CASSKDQGHPNYGYTF. The CDR3 bases are TGTGCCAGCAGCAAAGATCAGGGACACCCTAACTATGGCTACACCTTC. The chain is built from TRBV21-1 and TRBJ1-2; TRBD1 is the table's D call, not checked against the DNA. TRBV21-1 is flagged as a pseudogene. This CDR3 comprises 16 residues.

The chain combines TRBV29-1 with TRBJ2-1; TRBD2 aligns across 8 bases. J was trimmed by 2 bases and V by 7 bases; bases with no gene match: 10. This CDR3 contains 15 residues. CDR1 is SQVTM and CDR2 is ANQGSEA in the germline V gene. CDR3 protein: CSAPRSSGTYNEQFF. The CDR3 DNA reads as TGCAGCGCCCCGAGGAGTAGCGGGACCTACAATGAGCAGTTCTTC.

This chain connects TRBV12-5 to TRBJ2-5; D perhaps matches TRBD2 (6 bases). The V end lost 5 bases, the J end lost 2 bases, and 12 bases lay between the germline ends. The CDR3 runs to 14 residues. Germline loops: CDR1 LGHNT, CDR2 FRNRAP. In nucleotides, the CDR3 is TGTGCTAGTGGTAGAACGGGAGTTCAAGAGACCCAGTACTTC. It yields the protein CASGRTGVQETQYF.